Listed here is a single T cell receptor (beta chain). TCRdb re-analysed the RT-PCR reads in MiXCR, keeping a single row per CDR3 protein. The sample carries roughly 550,000 distinct CDR3 sequences, approximately 20% recorded once. This sample was taken from a study of response to subunit inactivated influenza vaccine. With 5 bases clipped from V and 6 bases from J, the junction kept 4 bases outside the gene matches. Germline lookup yields CDR1 SEHNR and CDR2 FQNEAQ (reference sequence). The CDR3 has 12 amino acids. The data were also submitted as part of a second study, on T cells expressing NK-cell markers. That publication notes: UMIs accompanied the 5'RACE template switching by which TCR beta cDNA was made. Restriction of the sorted population to alpha-beta TCR T cells was achieved in several experiments with an anti-gamma-delta TCR antibody. Of CD8+ T cells, roughly 1.0-7.0% belonged to dominant NKG2C+ clonotypes in 5 to 7 donors.

The sequenced sample was CD4+ T cells sorted from PBMCs, obtained roughly 13 days after vaccination. V gene TRBV7-9 combines with J gene TRBJ2-7; TRBD1 aligns across 7 bases. This TCR was sampled from a middle-aged man who received an inactivated influenza vaccine. The CDR3 DNA reads TGTGCCAGCAGCCTTGAGGGGGCCGAGCAGTACTTC. This gives the protein CASSLEGAEQYF.